This TCR beta chain was recovered during a study of cytomegalovirus exposure and HLA in healthy donors. Notes on the study in general: As was reported, the classifier diagnosed cytomegalovirus status with high specificity and sensitivity. The study assumed roughly uniform donor sequencing depth for presence/absence analyses.

The PCR was carried out with 60 Vbeta primers and 13 Jbeta primers. Produced via immunoSEQ multiplex PCR; TCRdb's table is partial and in-frame only. The sample has roughly 200,000 clones, around 75% seen once. The length of the CDR3 is 13 residues. The V and J ends lost 3 bases and 11 bases, in that order; junction bases with no gene match: 7. Looked up from germline, CDR1 is MDHEN and CDR2 is SYDVKM. As for this clone: Its antigen is not identified.

This sequence joins TRBV28 and TRBJ1-1, with TRBD1 identical over 9 bases. The source is a male donor in good health and CMV-seronegative. Sequencing was done on a sample of PBMCs. CDR3 bases: TGTGCCAGCAGTTTGCGACAGGGGGTCGGCGCTTTCTTT. Residues: CASSLRQGVGAFF.